The present T cell receptor beta chain was sequenced within a study of metastatic and nonmetastatic thyroid tumors. At the level of the study: Both malignant and benign thyroid patients supplied peripheral blood and tumor or nodule tissue samples, across which the repertoires of these patients were then compared. Study observations and caveats: It was reportedly found that TCR beta diversity was significantly higher in malignant thyroid tumors than in benign nodules, a difference seen in both blood and tumor samples.

CDR1 GTSNPN and CDR2 SVGIG come from the germline V gene (reference sequence). The CDR3 runs 16 residues. The V gene lost 0 bases and the J gene lost 8 bases, with 19 bases spanning the gap. TCRdb re-clonotyped the PCR reads through MiXCR. The table lists about 59,000 clones, around 16% of them singletons. With regard to this clone: The target antigen is unknown.

There were no patients who had received any treatment before thyroid surgery. Sequenced sample: blood. This chain connects TRBV30 to TRBJ2-2; D tentatively fits TRBD1 or TRBD2 (5 bases each). The receptor was derived from a male donor with papillary thyroid cancer or a benign thyroid nodule (not recorded which). Some clones in this sample may be carry-over from other donors' samples. The CDR3 nucleotides read TGTGCCTGGAGTGTATGGGGCTCGGGGTGGTCGGGGGAGCTGTTTTTT. This encodes CAWSVWGSGWSGELFF.